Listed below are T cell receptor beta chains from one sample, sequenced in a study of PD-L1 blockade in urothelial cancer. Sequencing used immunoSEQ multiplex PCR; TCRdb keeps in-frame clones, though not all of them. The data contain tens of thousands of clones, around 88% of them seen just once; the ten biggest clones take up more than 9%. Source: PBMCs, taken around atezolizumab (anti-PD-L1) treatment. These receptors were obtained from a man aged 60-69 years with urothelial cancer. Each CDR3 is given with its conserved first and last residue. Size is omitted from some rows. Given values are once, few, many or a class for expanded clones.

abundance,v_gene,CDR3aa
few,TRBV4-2,CASTTSFRGERTEAFF
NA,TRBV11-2,CASSPDRGREQYF
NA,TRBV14,CASPQGGCKTQYF
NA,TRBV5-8,CASTVRGPYEQYF
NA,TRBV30,CAWSVAVRGISPLHF
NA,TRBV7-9,CASSSDIVLTEAFF
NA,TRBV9,CASSPRQGFTGELFF
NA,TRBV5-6,CASSELVRGAFSVYEQYF
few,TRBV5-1,CASSYARGNTEAFF
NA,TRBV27,CASSLSRTGSEQYF
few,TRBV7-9,CASSPGTGRMTQPQHF
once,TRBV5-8,CASIFSGGTEAFF
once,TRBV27,CASSPWDSTNEKLFF
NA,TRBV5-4,CASSFRGMNTEAFF
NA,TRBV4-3,CASSPSRARSGGYNEQFF
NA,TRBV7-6,CASAGQENQPQHF
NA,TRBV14,CASSRSGGVGELFF
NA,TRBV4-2,CASSLIPGQGAYEQYF
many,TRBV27,CASSLGGGLGSPLHF
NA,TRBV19,CASSPAGGGLYNEQFF
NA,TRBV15,CATSRVREEEQYF